Listed below are T cell receptor beta chains from one sample, sequenced in a study of cytomegalovirus exposure and HLA in healthy donors. The protocol was immunoSEQ multiplex PCR, while the TCRdb copy is restricted to in-frame clones and leaves out a portion. This table holds some 110,000 clones, 65% to 75% found once. The sequenced sample was PBMCs. These receptors originate from a woman in her forties or fifties in good health and CMV-seropositive. Each CDR3 is given without its conserved first and last residue. Each record gives: V gene, J gene, CDR3 length, D gene, CDR3 protein. D genes are given only for firm matches.

TRBV5-1	TRBJ2-1	13	.	ASRLHEGSYNEQF
TRBV12-5	TRBJ1-3	12	TRBD1	ASGFTSGGTGKY
TRBV4-2	TRBJ1-5	13	TRBD1	ASSQAPTGNQPQH
TRBV10-3	TRBJ2-2	14	TRBD1	AISQRTGTNTGELF
TRBV5-1	TRBJ1-2	13	.	ASSLAGERVAGYT
TRBV23-1	TRBJ1-5	18	.	ASSQRGRDTGIGSNQPQH
TRBV5-1	TRBJ1-2	13	TRBD1	ASSFTGTGDYGYT
TRBV10-3	TRBJ2-1	10	TRBD1	AITTDRVIYF
TRBV5-5	TRBJ2-3	13	TRBD2	ASSIGTSSTDTQY
TRBV11-2	TRBJ1-2	10	.	ASSLAQGTNT
TRBV10-2	TRBJ1-2	11	.	ASSEGQRGGYT
TRBV10-2	TRBJ1-1	10	.	ASNSGATEAF
TRBV29-1	TRBJ1-1	10	.	SVDDQGIEAF
TRBV4-2	TRBJ2-3	14	.	ASSPTGGTSTDTQY
TRBV20-1	TRBJ1-1	8	.	SGTKMVAF
TRBV27	TRBJ2-7	14	TRBD1	ASSQTQGATLYEQY
TRBV5-1	TRBJ2-3	14	TRBD2	ASSASGGLSTDTQY
TRBV29-1	TRBJ2-7	9	.	SVRHSYEQY
TRBV11-2	TRBJ2-7	13	.	ASSLEAGQSYEQY
TRBV18	TRBJ2-5	12	.	ASSPLTAQETQY
TRBV5-1	TRBJ2-1	13	.	ASSSVGSVDNEQF
TRBV6-5	TRBJ1-1	11	.	ASSYSRGTEAF
TRBV5-4	TRBJ1-5	14	.	ASSVGGWGSNQPQH
TRBV28	TRBJ1-5	14	.	ASSSIAGKKDQPQH
TRBV19	TRBJ1-6	12	TRBD1	ASSFADRGTPLH
TRBV27	TRBJ2-1	11	.	ASSLSSKNEQF
TRBV7-9	TRBJ2-3	16	TRBD2	ASSLDRLAGLYTDTQY
TRBV6-5	TRBJ2-5	11	.	ASRNQGEETQY
TRBV9	TRBJ2-3	13	TRBD1	ASSGTGISADTQY
TRBV7-2	TRBJ1-5	15	.	ASSFKWTGNSNQPQH
TRBV29-1	TRBJ1-1	13	TRBD1	SGNRDRGRGTEAF
TRBV6-5	TRBJ2-7	13	TRBD1	ASTNRDSLSYEQY
TRBV19	TRBJ2-7	12	.	ASSSSGLTYEQY
TRBV19	TRBJ1-2	11	.	ASTSDRFYGYT
TRBV13	TRBJ2-5	12	.	ASSQGQVRREQY
TRBV9	TRBJ1-1	13	TRBD1	ASSPPETGGTEAF
TRBV18	.	13	TRBD1	ASSPGTGGDYEQY
TRBV4-1	TRBJ2-5	13	TRBD1	ASSLGQGARETQY
TRBV5-1	TRBJ2-7	13	.	ASRPTAGPSYEQY
TRBV19	TRBJ2-3	16	TRBD1	ASSIRQGSISATDTQY
TRBV14	TRBJ1-2	13	.	ASSQEAEGTDGYT
TRBV9	TRBJ1-1	11	TRBD1	ASSTGQGTEAF